Presented here are 12 T cell receptor beta chains from one specimen sequenced in a study of OX40 agonist ivuxolimab in advanced cancers. Libraries were prepared by immunoSEQ multiplex PCR; TCRdb keeps only in-frame clonotypes and omits some of them. The table lists some 45,000 clones, roughly 86% of them singletons. This specimen consisted of CD4+ or CD8+ T cells sorted from blood, obtained in a trial of the OX40 agonist ivuxolimab. These receptors were collected from an adult with an advanced solid tumor such as melanoma, head and neck, liver or kidney cancer.

J is TRBJ2-3 and V is TRBV6-5, with no clear D. Germline CDR1 and CDR2: MNHEY and SVGAGI. There are 11 residues in the CDR3. V lost 2 bases and J lost 6, with 3 bases in between. Here the CDR3 reads CASSYGDTQYF. For the CDR3, the DNA is TGTGCCAGCAGTTACGGCGATACGCAGTATTTT.

The chain combines TRBV5-4 with TRBJ2-1; either TRBD1 or TRBD2 may fit D (6 bases each). The germline V and J ends were trimmed by 6 bases and 7 bases, with 20 bases remaining between them. Germline V lookup: CDR1 SGHNT, CDR2 YYREEE (reference sequence). The CDR3 has 15 amino acids. CDR3 sequence (DNA): TGTGCCAGCACCCCGGGGGCCACCTGGGCGAATGAGCAGTTCTTC. This sequence encodes CASTPGATWANEQFF.

This clone appeared once. The genes are TRBV7-9 and TRBJ2-7, with 7 bases identical to TRBD1. The CDR3 loop spans 17 amino acids. Trimming cost V 5 bases and J 3 bases; bases outside gene matches: 16. Germline V gene sequence: CDR1 SEHNR, CDR2 FQNEAQ (reference sequence). The CDR3 sequence: CASSPLGGIPIGYEQYF. The CDR3 DNA reads as TGTGCCAGCAGCCCCCTAGGGGGCATTCCCATAGGCTACGAGCAGTACTTC.

The chain joins TRBV5-5 to TRBJ2-5; weak D call: TRBD2 (7 bases). CDR1 and CDR2 from the germline V gene are SGHKS and YYEKEE (reference sequence). The V and J ends lost 1 base and 3 bases respectively, with 13 bases between them. This CDR3 contains 15 residues. The CDR3 loop is CASSLPGGAEETQYF. The CDR3, as DNA: TGTGCCAGCAGCTTGCCTGGGGGGGCAGAAGAGACCCAGTACTTC.

This chain joins TRBV4-1 and TRBJ2-7, with 10 bases fitting TRBD1. V lost 3 bases to trimming and J lost 2 bases; unmatched junction nucleotides: 4. The CDR3 has 15 amino acids. Germline-derived CDR1 and CDR2 are MGHRA and YSYEKL. CDR3 DNA sequence: TGCGCCAGCAGCCAGGGACAGGGGACTACCTACGAGCAGTACTTC. This gives the protein CASSQGQGTTYEQYF.

This clone was counted a few times. Here the CDR3 DNA reads TGTGCCAGCTCACCAGGGGCCATTGAGCAGTTCTTC. Translation gives CASSPGAIEQFF. The J gene is TRBJ2-1, the V gene TRBV18; D may be TRBD1 (5 bases). V gave up 2 bases and J gave up 9 bases, with 8 bases separating them. The CDR3 contains 12 residues. Germline-derived CDR1 and CDR2 are KGHSH and LQKENI. The full variable domain, with the rest looked up from reference TRBV18 and TRBJ2-1, is NAGVMQNPRHLVRRRGQEARLRCSPMKGHSHVYWYRQLPEEGLKFMVYLQKENIIDESGMPKERFSAEFPKEGPSILRIQQVVRGDSAAYFCASSPGAIEQFFGPGTRLTVL.

V gene TRBV25-1 combines with J gene TRBJ1-4; D remains ambiguous. Trimming took 1 base from V and 8 from J, leaving 8 bases between them. Germline assignment: CDR1 MGHDK and CDR2 SYGVNS. The CDR3 has 13 residues. CDR3 sequence reads: CASSELRAEKLFF. CDR3 DNA: TGTGCCAGCAGTGAATTAAGGGCGGAAAAACTGTTTTTT.

V usage is TRBV5-6 and J usage is TRBJ1-5; D is perhaps TRBD1 (5 bases). Trimming shortened V by 3 bases and J by 4 bases, and 11 bases separated the two germline ends. CDR1 and CDR2 (germline): SGHDT, YYEEEE. The CDR3 spans 14 residues. The CDR3: CASSSGTENQPQHF. Written as DNA, the CDR3 is TGTGCCAGCAGCTCTGGGACGGAGAATCAGCCCCAGCATTTT.

The V gene is TRBV29-1, the J gene TRBJ2-3; 7 bases are a match to TRBD1. This CDR3 is built from 15 residues. CDR1 is SQVTM and CDR2 is ANQGSEA in the germline V gene. V lost 3 bases to trimming and J lost 0 bases; unmatched junction nucleotides: 6. The CDR3 DNA follows: TGCAGCGTTGAGTTTTCGGGACAGAGCACAGATACGCAGTATTTT. It is translated as CSVEFSGQSTDTQYF.

V and J are TRBV11-3 and TRBJ2-5; D is ambiguous. V dropped 10 bases and J dropped 4 bases, with 13 bases sitting between them. This CDR3 is built from 12 residues. Per the germline V gene, CDR1 is SGHNT and CDR2 is YENEEA. In nucleotides, the CDR3 is TGTGCCAAGCGTCCCCCCGGAGAGACCCAGTACTTC. This encodes CAKRPPGETQYF.

The chain joins TRBV15 to TRBJ2-1; D might be TRBD1 (6 bases). V dropped 1 base and J dropped 9 bases, with 13 bases sitting between them. CDR1 LNHNV and CDR2 YYDKDF come from the germline V gene (reference sequence). The CDR3 loop spans 14 amino acids. CDR3 nucleotide sequence: TGTGCCACCAGCAGAGTCTTGGGGGCTGGTGAGCAGTTCTTC. It encodes CATSRVLGAGEQFF.

By sample share, this clone is medium-sized (0.01 to 0.1%). The rearrangement links TRBV9 to TRBJ1-1, with D possibly being TRBD1 (5 bases). The germline V and J ends were trimmed by 0 bases and 4 bases, with 10 bases remaining between them. Germline V gives CDR1 SGDLS, CDR2 YYNGEE. CDR3 size: 14 residues. The DNA for the CDR3 is TGTGCCAGCAGCGTAGAGGGCGGGGGCACTGAAGCTTTCTTT. Its translation is CASSVEGGGTEAFF.